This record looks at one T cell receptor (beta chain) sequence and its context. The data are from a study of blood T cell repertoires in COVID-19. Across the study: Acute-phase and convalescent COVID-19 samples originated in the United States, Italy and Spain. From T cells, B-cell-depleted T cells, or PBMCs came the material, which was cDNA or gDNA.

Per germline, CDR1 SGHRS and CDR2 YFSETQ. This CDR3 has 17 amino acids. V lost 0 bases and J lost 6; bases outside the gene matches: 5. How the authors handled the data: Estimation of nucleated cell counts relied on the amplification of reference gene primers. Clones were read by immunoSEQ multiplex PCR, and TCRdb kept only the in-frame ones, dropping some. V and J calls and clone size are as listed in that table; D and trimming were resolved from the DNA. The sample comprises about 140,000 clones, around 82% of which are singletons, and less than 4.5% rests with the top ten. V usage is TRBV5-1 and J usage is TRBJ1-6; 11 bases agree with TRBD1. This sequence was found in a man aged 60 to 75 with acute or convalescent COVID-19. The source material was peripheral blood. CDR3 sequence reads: CASSLAGQGALNSPLHF. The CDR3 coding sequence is TGCGCCAGCAGCTTGGCAGGACAGGGGGCGCTTAATTCACCCCTCCACTTT.